Presented here are 22 T cell receptor beta chains from one specimen sequenced in a study of Ad26.COV2.S vaccination and SARS-CoV-2 variants (dated by TCRdb to the early 2020s). The library was built by means of the immunoSEQ multiplex PCR assay. TCRdb took this table from immuneACCESS and kept in-frame rearrangements with V and J called. Such tables lack part of the clones; where checked against another copy, unresolved V genes explain under half of the gap, and the rest is unexplained. A total of 350,000 to 450,000 clones appear in this sample, about 90% of them only once. The ten largest clones represent 3% to 5% of the sample. The time point label of this sample denotes: individuals recovered from natural SARS-CoV-2 infection. The sequencing used peripheral blood, collected after recovery from COVID-19. These receptor sequences come from a human donor who had recovered from COVID-19.

The chain links TRBV5-6 to TRBJ2-5, with no clear D. Germline V gene data show CDR1 as SGHDT and CDR2 as YYEEEE. This CDR3 spans 11 amino acids. Trimming cost V 2 bases and J 2 bases, with 1 base left between them. CDR3 DNA sequence: TGTGCCAGCAGCTTACAAGAGACCCAGTACTTC. Its protein is CASSLQETQYF.

This clone was observed a handful of times. J is TRBJ1-2 and V is TRBV12-3 or TRBV12-4, with D unresolved. Trimming cost V 5 bases and J 7 bases, with 14 bases left between them. The CDR3 has 13 amino acids. The CDR3: CASSPSKIGGYTF. The CDR3, as DNA: TGTGCCAGCAGTCCGAGTAAAATAGGTGGCTACACCTTC.

V usage is TRBV5-1 and J usage is TRBJ1-1; possibly TRBD1 for D (5 bases). CDR1 and CDR2 from the germline V gene are SGHRS and YFSETQ. With 1 base removed from V and 1 base from J, the gap between germline ends came to 14 bases. This CDR3 comprises 16 residues. CDR3 loop: CASSLSGLEKNTEAFF. For the CDR3, the DNA is TGCGCCAGCAGCTTGTCAGGGTTGGAAAAGAACACTGAAGCTTTCTTT.

The V and J genes are TRBV28 and TRBJ1-2; no clear D gene. Trimming removed 8 bases at V and 8 bases at J, with 9 bases between. Germline V lookup: CDR1 MDHEN, CDR2 SYDVKM. The CDR3 runs 10 residues. The CDR3 DNA reads TGTGCCAGCGCCTCAAACGGCTACACCTTC. Protein sequence: CASASNGYTF.

The V and J genes are TRBV28 and TRBJ2-7; 7 bases line up with TRBD1. J lost 0 bases, V lost 6 bases, and 5 bases had no gene match. Per the germline V gene, CDR1 is MDHEN and CDR2 is SYDVKM. This CDR3 comprises 14 residues. CDR3 region: CASRLRDSSYEQYF. The CDR3, as DNA: TGTGCCAGCAGACTCCGGGACAGCTCCTACGAGCAGTACTTC. Drawing the rest from reference TRBV28 and TRBJ2-7, the complete variable domain is DVKVTQSSRYLVKRTGEKVFLECVQDMDHENMFWYRQDPGLGLRLIYFSYDVKMKEKGDIPEGYSVSREKKERFSLILESASTNQTSMYLCASRLRDSSYEQYFGPGTRLTVT.

The chain has TRBV12-3 or TRBV12-4 and TRBJ1-5, with a weak D call TRBD1 (5 bases). The CDR3 has 13 residues. V lost 5 bases and J lost 6, with 11 bases in between. CDR3 loop: CASSARGGQPQHF. In DNA, the CDR3 is TGTGCCAGCAGTGCAAGGGGTGGTCAGCCCCAGCATTTT.

The chain joins TRBV6-5 to TRBJ2-3, with D unresolved. Germline CDR1 and CDR2: MNHEY and SVGAGI. Trimming cost V 5 bases and J 0 bases, with 12 bases left between them. This CDR3 is 15 amino acids long. In nucleotides, the CDR3 is TGTGCCAGCAGTACTTACCTTGGTAGCACAGATACGCAGTATTTT. This codes for CASSTYLGSTDTQYF.

V gene TRBV5-8 combines with J gene TRBJ1-6; a possible D gene is TRBD1 (6 bases). Trimming removed 2 bases at V and 6 bases at J, with 15 bases between. CDR1 SGHTS and CDR2 YDEGEE come from the germline V gene. The CDR3 loop spans 16 amino acids. Written as DNA, the CDR3 is TGTGCCAGCAGCTTTGGCGGCAGGGGACTTAATTCACCCCTCCACTTT. Protein sequence: CASSFGGRGLNSPLHF.

The chain links TRBV6-5 to TRBJ1-2; perhaps TRBD1 as D (5 bases). Trimming left V 6 bases short and J 8 bases short, with 22 bases between. From germline, CDR1 is MNHEY and CDR2 SVGAGI. This CDR3 region has 15 residues. CDR3 amino acids: CASRPSGNPGEGYTF. DNA for the CDR3: TGTGCCAGCAGACCCTCAGGGAACCCCGGGGAGGGCTACACCTTC.

J is TRBJ2-5 and V is TRBV19, with TRBD1 as a possible D gene (6 bases). CDR1 LNHDA and CDR2 SQIVND come from the germline V gene (reference sequence). The CDR3 is made up of 14 amino acids. The ends were cut back, 7 bases at V and 5 bases at J, with 17 bases in the middle. CDR3 nucleotide sequence: TGTGCCAGTAAAGGGGGAGTGCTCCAGGAGACCCAGTACTTC. This codes for CASKGGVLQETQYF.

This clone was detected only a few times. This chain connects TRBV6-1 to TRBJ1-2; D gene unclear. V was cut by 3 bases and J by 3 bases, with 11 bases left in between. Germline V gene lookup returns CDR1 MNHNS and CDR2 SASEGT. The CDR3 has 14 residues. The DNA for the CDR3 is TGTGCCAGCAGTGATCCTCCCCAGGACTATGGCTACACCTTC. This codes for CASSDPPQDYGYTF.

The chain combines TRBV6-4 with TRBJ2-3, with D possibly called TRBD1 or TRBD2 (5 bases each). There are 15 residues in the CDR3. Looked up from germline, CDR1 is MRHNA and CDR2 is SNTAGT. Trimming cost V 2 bases and J 0 bases, with 9 bases left between them. This CDR3 reads CASSDGGASTDTQYF. Here the CDR3 DNA reads TGTGCCAGCAGTGACGGGGGAGCTAGCACAGATACGCAGTATTTT.

CDR3 sequence (DNA): TGTGCCAGTAGCACAAGGGGACAGGGGTCCTACGAGCAGTACTTC. Translated, it gives CASSTRGQGSYEQYF. The V gene is TRBV19, the J gene TRBJ2-7; 10 bases agree with TRBD1. This CDR3 is built from 15 residues. Germline V lookup: CDR1 LNHDA, CDR2 SQIVND (reference sequence). Losses at the gene ends were 6 bases for V and 1 base for J; bases not matched to a gene: 6.

CDR3 sequence reads: CASSLSGTGRKETQYF. CDR3 nucleotides: TGTGCCAGCAGCTTGTCCGGGACCGGCAGGAAAGAGACCCAGTACTTC. The V call is TRBV5-5, the J call TRBJ2-5, with D perhaps assigned TRBD1 or TRBD2 (5 bases each). Germline CDR1 is SGHKS and CDR2 is YYEKEE (reference sequence). The V end was cut by 1 base, the J end by 3 bases, with 16 bases between. The length of the CDR3 is 16 residues. The complete variable domain, with remaining parts taken from reference TRBV5-5 and TRBJ2-5, reads DAGVTQSPTHLIKTRGQQVTLRCSPISGHKSVSWYQQVLGQGPQFIFQYYEKEERGRGNFPDRFSARQFPNYSSELNVNALLLGDSALYLCASSLSGTGRKETQYFGPGTRLLVL.

This clone was seen a single time. The chain has TRBV7-2 and TRBJ1-5; D might be TRBD1 (5 bases). This CDR3 spans 15 amino acids. V was clipped by 3 bases and J by 5 bases, with 14 bases between them. The germline V gene encodes CDR1 SGHTA and CDR2 FQGNSA. CDR3 bases: TGTGCCAGCAGCTTTGGGGGAGTTCGCCATCAGCCCCAGCATTTT. It specifies CASSFGGVRHQPQHF.

The rearrangement uses TRBV25-1 and TRBJ2-1, with 7 nucleotides matching TRBD2. Germline V gives CDR1 MGHDK, CDR2 SYGVNS. The CDR3 has 17 amino acids. The ends lost 2 bases at V and 7 bases at J; junction bases unmatched: 14. The CDR3 protein is CASSEPRGGGIENEQFF. CDR3 bases: TGTGCCAGCAGTGAACCGCGTGGGGGGGGGATTGAGAATGAGCAGTTCTTC.

The chain joins TRBV6-5 to TRBJ1-2; 7 bases line up with TRBD1. V shed 4 bases, J shed 4 bases, and the junction held 6 bases outside the gene matches. This CDR3 comprises 14 residues. The germline V gene has CDR1 MNHEY and CDR2 SVGAGI. The chain's CDR3 is CASSSLTGVYGYTF. The CDR3 region has the DNA TGTGCCAGCAGTTCTTTAACAGGGGTCTATGGCTACACCTTC.

V gene TRBV25-1 combines with J gene TRBJ1-4, with a possible D match to TRBD1 (5 bases). CDR3 length: 14 amino acids. V lost 0 bases, J lost 9 bases, and 11 bases lay in between. Germline CDR1 reads MGHDK; CDR2 reads SYGVNS. In DNA, the CDR3 is TGTGCCAGCAGTGAATACAGGGAGGGAAAAAAACTGTTTTTT. Its protein product is CASSEYREGKKLFF. Drawing the rest from reference TRBV25-1 and TRBJ1-4, the complete variable domain is EADIYQTPRYLVIGTGKKITLECSQTMGHDKMYWYQQDPGMELHLIHYSYGVNSTEKGDLSSESTVSRIRTEHFPLTLESARPSHTSQYLCASSEYREGKKLFFGSGTQLSVL.

Details on this clone: Other DNA sequences of this sample code for an identical CDR3. J is TRBJ2-7 and V is TRBV7-2, with a possible D match to TRBD1 (6 bases). V shed 1 base and J shed 0 bases, with 10 bases lying between them. CDR1 is SGHTA and CDR2 is FQGNSA in the germline V gene. This CDR3 region has 15 residues. As DNA, the CDR3 is TGTGCCAGCAGCTTAGTGGACAGTTCCTCCTACGAGCAGTACTTC. Protein: CASSLVDSSSYEQYF.

This clone has a single count. The chain employs TRBV20-1 and TRBJ2-7, with D tentatively TRBD2 (6 bases). The CDR3 has 13 residues. Germline CDR1 DFQATT, CDR2 SNEGSKA (reference sequence). V was shortened by 3 bases and J by 2 bases, with 11 bases between the two germline ends. DNA of the CDR3: TGCAGTGCTAGTCGTGGGGGGACCTACGAGCAGTACTTC. The encoded protein is CSASRGGTYEQYF.

The gene calls are TRBV6-6 and TRBJ1-4, with D tentatively TRBD1 (5 bases). Germline V lookup: CDR1 MNHNY, CDR2 SVGAGI (reference sequence). Trimming took 11 bases from V and 6 from J, leaving 13 bases between them. There are 12 residues in the CDR3. The CDR3 region has the DNA TGTGCCGGACAAACGGGGGATGAAAAACTGTTTTTT. Translated, it gives CAGQTGDEKLFF.

The chain couples TRBV9 to TRBJ2-1; 10 nucleotides match TRBD1. With 8 bases clipped from V and 6 bases from J, the junction kept 2 bases outside the gene matches. Germline CDR1 reads SGDLS; CDR2 reads YYNGEE. The CDR3 is 12 residues long. The CDR3 DNA sequence: TGTGCCAGTGGGGACAGGGGCAATGAGCAGTTCTTC. Translated: CASGDRGNEQFF.